What follows are 21 T cell receptor beta chains derived from one specimen sequenced in a study of blood T cell repertoires in COVID-19 (dated by TCRdb to 2020 to 2021). The library came from the immunoSEQ multiplex PCR assay. TCRdb stores this immuneACCESS table with in-frame sequences only. Part of the clones is absent; in the studies checked, under half of the shortfall reflects unresolved V genes, and no reason is known for the rest. This sample holds roughly 80,000 clones; roughly four fifths were observed only once. Just over 20% of the sample comes from the top ten. Sequencing input: peripheral blood. The receptor source for this set is a human donor in a cohort sampled during active COVID-19.

J is TRBJ1-5 and V is TRBV3-1 (or the pseudogene TRBV3-2); D may be TRBD1 (6 bases). Between the trimmed V and J ends, which lost 4 bases and 6 bases, there was a span of 19 bases. The CDR3 spans 16 residues. Germline CDR1 LGHDT, CDR2 YNNKEL (reference sequence). CDR3: CASSPSWTVKSQPQHF. The CDR3 DNA is TGTGCCAGCAGCCCGTCTTGGACAGTTAAGAGTCAGCCCCAGCATTTT.

The chain is built from TRBV5-1 and TRBJ1-1; D not certain. V was cut by 3 bases and J by 2 bases, with 11 bases left in between. Germline V gene sequence: CDR1 SGHRS, CDR2 YFSETQ. The CDR3 length is 14 residues. CDR3 bases: TGCGCCAGCAGCTCCCCCGGGGTCAACACTGAAGCTTTCTTT. As protein: CASSSPGVNTEAFF.

This chain links TRBV7-9 with TRBJ2-3; possible D gene TRBD2, 6 bases. Trimming removed 1 base from V and 1 base from J, with 15 bases in between. In germline, CDR1 is SEHNR, CDR2 FQNEAQ (reference sequence). This CDR3 is 17 amino acids long. CDR3 loop: CASSLGSAGSRTDTQYF. In DNA, the CDR3 is TGTGCCAGCAGCTTAGGATCGGCGGGGTCCCGCACAGATACGCAGTATTTT.

The chain joins TRBV6-5 to TRBJ2-7; 7 bases agree with TRBD1. Germline values: CDR1 MNHEY, CDR2 SVGAGI. V shed 6 bases and J 6 bases; nucleotides not matched to a gene: 8. This CDR3 spans 13 amino acids. As DNA, the CDR3 is TGTGCCAGCAGCTGGACAGGTTCCGGCGAGCAGTACTTC. Protein: CASSWTGSGEQYF.

The genes are TRBV27 and TRBJ2-5; 10 bases line up with TRBD1. The CDR3 is 16 residues long. Per the germline V gene, CDR1 is MNHEY and CDR2 is SMNVEV (reference sequence). V lost 5 bases to trimming and J lost 4 bases; unmatched junction nucleotides: 10. The CDR3 reads CASSPVPGQGTETQYF. In nucleotides, the CDR3 is TGTGCCAGCAGTCCCGTCCCGGGACAGGGGACAGAGACCCAGTACTTC.

This chain connects TRBV4-1 to TRBJ1-3, with D uncertain. Germline loops: CDR1 MGHRA, CDR2 YSYEKL. The CDR3 spans 16 residues. V lost 0 bases and J 0 bases, leaving 9 bases between the germline ends. This chain's CDR3 is CASSQEGAGSGNTIYF. In DNA form, the CDR3 reads TGCGCCAGCAGCCAAGAAGGTGCGGGCTCTGGAAACACCATATATTTT.

This clone appeared once. Other DNA sequences in this sample translate to the same CDR3. The chain couples TRBV28 to TRBJ1-5; D gene ambiguous. From germline, CDR1 is MDHEN and CDR2 SYDVKM. The CDR3 totals 11 residues. V lost 5 bases and J lost 4, with 3 bases in between. The CDR3 here is CASSLNQPQHF. As DNA, the CDR3 is TGTGCCAGCAGTCTAAATCAGCCCCAGCATTTT.

J is TRBJ1-5 and V is TRBV19, with a possible D match to TRBD1 (6 bases). CDR1 is LNHDA, CDR2 SQIVND, per germline (reference sequence). The CDR3 has 16 residues. The V gene lost 1 base and the J gene lost 6 bases, with 16 bases spanning the gap. The CDR3 reads CASSIVGRGSSQPQHF. The CDR3 bases are TGTGCCAGTAGTATAGTTGGCAGGGGATCGAGTCAGCCCCAGCATTTT.

The rearrangement uses TRBV25-1 and TRBJ2-5, with 12 bases fitting TRBD2. From germline, CDR1 is MGHDK and CDR2 SYGVNS. The J segment lost 5 bases and the V segment lost 5 bases, leaving 0 bases of the junction unmatched. The CDR3 is 13 amino acids. The CDR3 is CASSTSGRETQYF. The CDR3 nucleotides read TGTGCCAGCAGTACTAGCGGGAGGGAGACCCAGTACTTC.

J is TRBJ1-3 and V is TRBV29-1; tentatively, D is TRBD1 (5 bases). With 5 bases removed from V and 2 bases from J, the gap between germline ends came to 7 bases. The CDR3 covers 12 residues. CDR1 and CDR2 (germline): SQVTM, ANQGSEA. The CDR3 nucleotides are TGCAGCGTTATAGGGGCTGGAAACACCATATATTTT. Translating it yields CSVIGAGNTIYF. The complete variable domain, with remaining parts taken from reference TRBV29-1 and TRBJ1-3, reads SAVISQKPSRDICQRGTSLTIQCQVDSQVTMMFWYRQQPGQSLTLIATANQGSEATYESGFVIDKFPISRPNLTFSTLTVSNMSPEDSSIYLCSVIGAGNTIYFGEGSWLTVV.

The chain employs TRBV7-2 and TRBJ2-1; D might be TRBD2 (5 bases). Trimming pared 0 bases from V and 8 bases from J, leaving 11 bases between. CDR3 length: 14 amino acids. Germline loops: CDR1 SGHTA, CDR2 FQGNSA. CDR3 residues: CASSLAGEIYEQFF. CDR3 DNA sequence: TGTGCCAGCAGCTTAGCCGGGGAGATCTATGAGCAGTTCTTC.

The chain is built from TRBV9 and TRBJ2-1, with 8 bases that match TRBD2. Germline CDR1 and CDR2: SGDLS and YYNGEE. V was clipped by 0 bases and J by 5 bases; unmatched bases: 4. CDR3 length: 15 residues. The CDR3 nucleotides read TGTGCCAGCAGCGTAGGGGCGGGGGGCCACAATGAGCAGTTCTTC. Protein sequence: CASSVGAGGHNEQFF.

The CDR3 coding sequence is TGTGCCAGCAGTTCACAGGTGAACGAAGAGACCCAGTACTTC. Amino acid sequence: CASSSQVNEETQYF. The chain links TRBV27 to TRBJ2-5, with a tentative D call TRBD1 (5 bases). Germline CDR1 reads MNHEY; CDR2 reads SMNVEV (reference sequence). The CDR3 loop spans 14 amino acids. V gave up 4 bases and J gave up 3 bases, with 12 bases separating them.

The chain employs TRBV4-1 and TRBJ2-1; TRBD2 might be the D (6 bases). V was shortened by 0 bases and J by 0 bases, with 12 bases between the two germline ends. In germline, CDR1 is MGHRA, CDR2 YSYEKL. The CDR3 totals 17 residues. The DNA of the CDR3 is TGCGCCAGCAGCCAAGATCTTTCGCGGGGCTCCTACAATGAGCAGTTCTTC. Amino acids: CASSQDLSRGSYNEQFF.

The chain joins TRBV19 to TRBJ2-5; the match to TRBD2 covers 9 bases. The CDR3 sequence is 15 residues long. CDR1 and CDR2 (germline): LNHDA, SQIVND (reference sequence). The trim removed 7 bases at V and 3 bases at J, leaving 9 bases unmatched. CDR3 sequence: CASKKRGAPEETQYF. CDR3 DNA: TGTGCCAGTAAGAAGCGGGGGGCCCCTGAAGAGACCCAGTACTTC.

A single count supports this clone. The chain is built from TRBV5-8 and TRBJ2-3; TRBD1 agrees at 12 bases. The V gene end was trimmed by 6 bases and the J gene end by 4 bases; junction bases not matched to a gene: 6. The CDR3 sequence is 15 residues long. CDR1 and CDR2 from the germline V gene are SGHTS and YDEGEE. The CDR3 DNA sequence: TGTGCCAGCACATGGGGACAGGGGGCGGCAGATACGCAGTATTTT. As protein: CASTWGQGAADTQYF.

This clone occurred a few times. The chain has TRBV18 and TRBJ1-1; TRBD1 matches 8 bases. In germline, CDR1 is KGHSH, CDR2 LQKENI. The CDR3 extends over 14 amino acids. Trimming took 4 bases from V and 6 from J; bases not matched to a gene: 7. CDR3 region: CASSLYDRGAEAFF. In nucleotides, the CDR3 is TGTGCCAGCTCACTATACGACAGGGGCGCTGAAGCTTTCTTT. The full variable domain, rest sourced from reference TRBV18 and TRBJ1-1, is NAGVMQNPRHLVRRRGQEARLRCSPMKGHSHVYWYRQLPEEGLKFMVYLQKENIIDESGMPKERFSAEFPKEGPSILRIQQVVRGDSAAYFCASSLYDRGAEAFFGQGTRLTVV.

This clone came up once. This rearrangement joins TRBV14 to TRBJ2-7; a weak D match, TRBD1 (6 bases). Deletions cut 1 base from V and 5 bases from J, with 12 bases between. Germline values: CDR1 SGHDN, CDR2 FVKESK. The CDR3 length is 14 residues. The CDR3 bases are TGTGCCAGCAGCCAAGGCGAAGGGGGTCACGAGCAGTACTTC. Protein sequence: CASSQGEGGHEQYF.

This chain connects TRBV7-6 to TRBJ2-3, with D possibly TRBD1 on 5 matching bases. The CDR3 runs 15 residues. CDR1 SGHVS and CDR2 FNYEAQ come from the germline V gene. V lost 5 bases to trimming and J lost 5 bases, with 17 bases between them. The CDR3 loop reads CASSPGSARVDTQYF. In DNA, the CDR3 is TGTGCCAGCAGCCCAGGGTCCGCGCGTGTAGATACGCAGTATTTT. The complete variable domain, with remaining parts taken from reference TRBV7-6 and TRBJ2-3, reads GAGVSQSPRYKVTKRGQDVALRCDPISGHVSLYWYRQALGQGPEFLTYFNYEAQQDKSGLPNDRFSAERPEGSISTLTIQRTEQRDSAMYRCASSPGSARVDTQYFGPGTRLTVL.

The gene calls are TRBV5-4 and TRBJ2-7, with D possibly TRBD1 on 5 matching bases. This CDR3 contains 17 residues. Per germline, CDR1 SGHNT and CDR2 YYREEE (reference sequence). V lost 2 bases, J lost 5 bases, and 23 bases lay in between. CDR3: CASSFQDTWVLTNEQYF. The CDR3 bases are TGTGCCAGCAGCTTTCAGGACACCTGGGTTTTAACTAACGAGCAGTACTTC.

The J gene is TRBJ1-5, the V gene TRBV18; 9 bases map to TRBD1. Per germline, CDR1 KGHSH and CDR2 LQKENI. The CDR3 sequence is 14 residues long. Trimming cost V 3 bases and J 4 bases; bases outside gene matches: 1. CDR3 DNA sequence: TGTGCCAGCTCACCGACAGGGGGGAATCAGCCCCAGCATTTT. Its translation: CASSPTGGNQPQHF.